The 13 T cell receptor beta chains reported below all come from one sample, sequenced in a study of blood T cell repertoires in COVID-19. The method was immunoSEQ multiplex PCR; TCRdb's version includes in-frame clones alone and lacks a portion of them. There are about 130,000 clones in the sample; around 70% occur only once, and around 5.5% lies in the top ten. The source material was peripheral blood. Receptor source: a man aged 55 to 70 with acute or convalescent COVID-19.

This chain connects TRBV30 to TRBJ1-5; D perhaps matches TRBD1 (6 bases). Trimming stripped 3 bases from V and 3 bases from J, with 9 bases between. In germline, CDR1 is GTSNPN, CDR2 SVGIG (reference sequence). The CDR3 is 13 amino acids. The CDR3, as DNA: TGTGCCTGGAGCCACAGGGACAATCAGCCCCAGCATTTT. Translated, it gives CAWSHRDNQPQHF. The whole variable domain, remainder taken from reference TRBV30 and TRBJ1-5, is SQTIHQWPATLVQPVGSPLSLECTVEGTSNPNLYWYRQAAGRGLQLLFYSVGIGQISSEVPQNLSASRPQDRQFILSSKKLLLSDSGFYLCAWSHRDNQPQHFGDGTRLSIL.

The genes are TRBV7-9 and TRBJ1-1, with 9 bases matching TRBD1. Trimming took 5 bases from V and 4 from J; bases not matched to a gene: 8. Per the germline V gene, CDR1 is SEHNR and CDR2 is FQNEAQ (reference sequence). This CDR3 spans 15 amino acids. The CDR3 loop reads CASSTGQGTVTEAFF. The CDR3 DNA reads as TGTGCCAGCAGCACAGGACAGGGGACGGTCACTGAAGCTTTCTTT.

V gene TRBV7-3 combines with J gene TRBJ2-1; D is possibly TRBD2 (5 bases). CDR1 SGHTA and CDR2 FQGTGA come from the germline V gene. V lost 2 bases and J lost 7, with 12 bases in between. The length of the CDR3 is 14 residues. The CDR3 protein is CASSLPGGANEQFF. CDR3 coding DNA: TGTGCCAGCAGCTTACCAGGAGGCGCGAATGAGCAGTTCTTC.

The V gene is TRBV30, the J gene TRBJ2-3; no clear D gene. The CDR3 totals 14 residues. Looked up from germline, CDR1 is GTSNPN and CDR2 is SVGIG (reference sequence). The V end lost 0 bases, the J end lost 7 bases, and 14 bases lay between the germline ends. DNA of the CDR3: TGTGCCTGGAGTGTAATGACACGGCCTTATACGCAGTATTTT. Residues: CAWSVMTRPYTQYF.

This chain connects TRBV6-1 to TRBJ2-1; 10 bases agree with TRBD2. The CDR3 is 11 amino acids. The germline gives CDR1 MNHNS, CDR2 SASEGT. Trimming removed 5 bases from V and 16 bases from J; junction bases left unmatched: 5. The CDR3 protein is CASSSGTSDFF. CDR3 in DNA: TGTGCCAGCAGTTCCGGGACTAGCGACTTCTTC.

The chain has TRBV30 and TRBJ2-3; 9 positions agree with TRBD2. V lost 4 bases to trimming and J lost 6 bases; unmatched junction nucleotides: 8. The CDR3 consists of 14 residues. Per germline, CDR1 GTSNPN and CDR2 SVGIG (reference sequence). CDR3 nucleotide sequence: TGTGCCTGGAATAGCGGGGGACCGGGGGATACGCAGTATTTT. This translates into CAWNSGGPGDTQYF.

V usage is TRBV5-1 and J usage is TRBJ2-6; the D is unclear. Deletions cut 0 bases from V and 0 bases from J, with 7 bases between. The CDR3 is 16 amino acids. CDR1 and CDR2 from the germline V gene are SGHRS and YFSETQ. In DNA form, the CDR3 reads TGCGCCAGCAGCTTGGGATTCAGCTCTGGGGCCAACGTCCTGACTTTC. It translates to CASSLGFSSGANVLTF.

The rearrangement uses TRBV5-1 and TRBJ1-2; TRBD1 aligns across 9 bases. This CDR3 has 14 amino acids. The germline V gene encodes CDR1 SGHRS and CDR2 YFSETQ. The junction had 8 bases not matched to a gene; V was cut back by 4 bases and J by 7 bases. In nucleotides, the CDR3 is TGCGCCAGCAGCCCGCTGGACAGGGGAGGTGGCTACACCTTC. It encodes CASSPLDRGGGYTF.

The J gene is TRBJ1-5, the V gene TRBV18; 8 nucleotides match TRBD1. CDR3 size: 17 residues. Germline V gene data show CDR1 as KGHSH and CDR2 as LQKENI. Trimming at V came to 2 bases and at J to 2 bases, leaving 8 bases not matched to a gene. CDR3 bases: TGTGCCAGCTCACCAGAAGGCAGGGGGCGCGGCAATCAGCCCCAGCATTTT. Translation gives CASSPEGRGRGNQPQHF.

The sample holds a few counts of this clone. The chain links TRBV12-3 or TRBV12-4 to TRBJ2-7; 8 positions agree with TRBD1. Losses at the gene ends were 8 bases for V and 4 bases for J; bases not matched to a gene: 1. The length of the CDR3 is 11 residues. The CDR3 DNA sequence: TGTGCCAGCCAGGGGGCGTACGAGCAGTACTTC. It codes for CASQGAYEQYF.

The chain combines TRBV4-2 with TRBJ1-2, with a weak D call TRBD1 (6 bases). This CDR3 region has 13 residues. CDR1 LGHNA and CDR2 YNFKEQ come from the germline V gene. V shed 6 bases and J shed 6 bases, with 14 bases lying between them. The CDR3 region is CASSLDRDDGYTF. The CDR3 DNA sequence: TGTGCCAGCAGTCTGGACAGAGATGATGGCTACACCTTC.

This chain connects TRBV9 to TRBJ1-4; perhaps TRBD1 as D (6 bases). CDR1 is SGDLS and CDR2 is YYNGEE in the germline V gene. Trimming left V 4 bases short and J 2 bases short, with 12 bases between. The CDR3 consists of 15 residues. The chain's CDR3 is CASSSTGSTNEKLFF. DNA of the CDR3: TGTGCCAGCAGCTCCACAGGGTCCACTAATGAAAAACTGTTTTTT.

This clone was found once. The rearrangement links TRBV5-4 to TRBJ2-1; D is perhaps TRBD2 (6 bases). The CDR3 has 14 amino acids. Germline assignment: CDR1 SGHNT and CDR2 YYREEE (reference sequence). The V gene lost 3 bases and the J gene lost 4 bases, with 11 bases spanning the gap. Here the CDR3 DNA reads TGTGCCAGCAGCTCGATTAGCGGATACAATGAGCAGTTCTTC. Translated, it gives CASSSISGYNEQFF.